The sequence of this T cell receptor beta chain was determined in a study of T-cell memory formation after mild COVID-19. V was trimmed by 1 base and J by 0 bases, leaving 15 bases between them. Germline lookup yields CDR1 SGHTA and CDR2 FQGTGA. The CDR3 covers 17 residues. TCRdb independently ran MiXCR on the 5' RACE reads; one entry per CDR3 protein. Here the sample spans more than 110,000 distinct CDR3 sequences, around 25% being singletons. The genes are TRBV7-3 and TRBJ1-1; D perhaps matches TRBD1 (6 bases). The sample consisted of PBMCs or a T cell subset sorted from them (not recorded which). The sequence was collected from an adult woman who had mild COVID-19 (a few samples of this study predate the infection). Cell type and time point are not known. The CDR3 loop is CASSLIGGPNLNTEAFF. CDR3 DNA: TGTGCCAGCAGCTTAATCGGGGGGCCCAACTTGAACACTGAAGCTTTCTTT.